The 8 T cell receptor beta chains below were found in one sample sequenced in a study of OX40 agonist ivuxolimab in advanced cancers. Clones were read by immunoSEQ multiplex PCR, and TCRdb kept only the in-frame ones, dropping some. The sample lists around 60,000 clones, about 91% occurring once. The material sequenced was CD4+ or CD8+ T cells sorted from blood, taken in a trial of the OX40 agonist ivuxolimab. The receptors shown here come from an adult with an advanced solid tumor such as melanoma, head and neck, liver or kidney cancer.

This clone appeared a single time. CDR3 sequence: CASSEAAAVGPQHF. CDR3 coding DNA: TGTGCCAGCAGTGAAGCGGCCGCGGTCGGGCCCCAGCATTTT. The chain employs TRBV6-1 and TRBJ1-5; D gene ambiguous. Trimming pared 0 bases from V and 9 bases from J, leaving 12 bases between. Per germline, CDR1 MNHNS and CDR2 SASEGT. The CDR3 extends over 14 amino acids.

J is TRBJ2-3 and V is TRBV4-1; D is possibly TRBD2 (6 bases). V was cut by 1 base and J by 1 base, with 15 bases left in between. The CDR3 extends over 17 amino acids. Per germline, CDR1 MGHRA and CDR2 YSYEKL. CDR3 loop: CASSQGVGSGRTDTQYF. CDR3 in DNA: TGCGCCAGCAGCCAAGGGGTTGGTAGCGGCCGCACAGATACGCAGTATTTT.

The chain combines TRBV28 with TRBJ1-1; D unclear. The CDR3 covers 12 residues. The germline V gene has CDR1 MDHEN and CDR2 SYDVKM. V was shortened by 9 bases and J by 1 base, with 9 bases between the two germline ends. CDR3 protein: CASRDANTEAFF. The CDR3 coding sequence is TGTGCCAGTCGAGATGCGAACACTGAAGCTTTCTTT.

The CDR3 spells CAWSAGNNEQFF. In nucleotides, the CDR3 is TGTGCCTGGAGTGCAGGAAACAATGAGCAGTTCTTC. The chain has TRBV30 and TRBJ2-1; D is ambiguous. V dropped 1 base and J dropped 5 bases, with 6 bases sitting between them. Germline lookup yields CDR1 GTSNPN and CDR2 SVGIG (reference sequence). This CDR3 is 12 amino acids long. The complete variable domain, with remaining parts taken from reference TRBV30 and TRBJ2-1, reads SQTIHQWPATLVQPVGSPLSLECTVEGTSNPNLYWYRQAAGRGLQLLFYSVGIGQISSEVPQNLSASRPQDRQFILSSKKLLLSDSGFYLCAWSAGNNEQFFGPGTRLTVL.

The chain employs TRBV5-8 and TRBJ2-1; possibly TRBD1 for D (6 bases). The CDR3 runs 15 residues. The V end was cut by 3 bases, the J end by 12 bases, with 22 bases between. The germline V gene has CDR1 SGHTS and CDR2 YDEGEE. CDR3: CASSSLPDSTLGQFF. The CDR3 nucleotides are TGTGCCAGCAGCTCCCTCCCGGACAGCACTCTCGGGCAGTTCTTC.

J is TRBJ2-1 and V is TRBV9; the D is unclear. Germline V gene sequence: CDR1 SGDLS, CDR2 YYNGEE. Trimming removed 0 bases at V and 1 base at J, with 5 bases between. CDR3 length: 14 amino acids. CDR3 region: CASSVADSYNEQFF. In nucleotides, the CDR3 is TGTGCCAGCAGCGTAGCCGATTCCTACAATGAGCAGTTCTTC.

The CDR3 nucleotides are TGTGCCATCAGTGAGTCGGGGCGGGAGGGGCTCTACAATGAGCAGTTCTTC. This translates into CAISESGREGLYNEQFF. The chain couples TRBV10-3 to TRBJ2-1; 9 bases agree with TRBD2. Germline V gives CDR1 ENHRY, CDR2 SYGVKD. V lost 0 bases and J lost 3; bases outside the gene matches: 6. The CDR3 extends over 17 amino acids.

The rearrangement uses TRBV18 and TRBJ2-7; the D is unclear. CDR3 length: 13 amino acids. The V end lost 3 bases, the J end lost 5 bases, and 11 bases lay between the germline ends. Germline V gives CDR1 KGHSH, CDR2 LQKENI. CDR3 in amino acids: CASSPVPQNEQYF. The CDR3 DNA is TGTGCCAGCTCACCGGTCCCCCAGAACGAGCAGTACTTC.